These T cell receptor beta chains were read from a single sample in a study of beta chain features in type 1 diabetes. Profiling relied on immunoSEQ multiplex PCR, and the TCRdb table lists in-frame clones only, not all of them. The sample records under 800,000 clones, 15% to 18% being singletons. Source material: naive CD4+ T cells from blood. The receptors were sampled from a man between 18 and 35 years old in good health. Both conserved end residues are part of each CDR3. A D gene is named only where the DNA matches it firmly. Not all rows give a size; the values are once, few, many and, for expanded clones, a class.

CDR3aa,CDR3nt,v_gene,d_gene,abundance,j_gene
CASSKRGPARWTQYF,TGCGCCAGCTCTAAGAGGGGGCCAGCACGGTGGACCCAGTACTTC,TRBV5-1,TRBD1,-,TRBJ2-5
CASSQISRARENIQYF,TGCGCCAGCAGCCAAATATCAAGGGCTCGGGAAAACATTCAGTACTTC,TRBV4-1,-,-,TRBJ2-4
CASSPDRVGNQPQHF,TGTGCCAGCAGCCCTGACAGGGTGGGCAATCAGCCCCAGCATTTT,TRBV7-9,TRBD1,few,TRBJ1-5
CASSQAEFLAGLNGYEQYF,TGCGCCAGCAGCCAAGCCGAGTTCCTAGCGGGGTTGAATGGATACGAGCAGTACTTC,TRBV4-3,TRBD2,few,TRBJ2-7
CASSRDRGLGQPQHF,TGTGCCAGCAGTCGGGACAGGGGGCTAGGTCAGCCCCAGCATTTT,TRBV28,TRBD1,-,TRBJ1-5
CAVGGGYTF,TGTGCCGTCGGGGGAGGCTACACCTTC,TRBV19,-,-,TRBJ1-2
CSVAGTGGAGNTEAFF,TGCAGCGTTGCAGGGACAGGGGGCGCTGGGAACACTGAAGCTTTCTTT,TRBV29-1,TRBD1,-,TRBJ1-1
CASSANRGSYGYTF,TGTGCCAGCAGCGCCAACAGGGGTTCCTATGGCTACACCTTC,TRBV9,TRBD1,few,TRBJ1-2
CASSLGGRNEQFF,TGTGCCAGCAGCTTAGGGGGGCGGAATGAGCAGTTCTTC,TRBV11-3,-,few,TRBJ2-1
CASSLGRAGQETQYF,TGTGCCAGCAGCCTAGGGCGGGCCGGGCAAGAGACCCAGTACTTC,TRBV28,-,few,TRBJ2-5
CASRAHGVPRTEQYF,TGTGCCAGCAGGGCACACGGGGTACCGAGAACCGAGCAGTACTTC,TRBV6-5,-,-,TRBJ2-7
CASSPIPRYNQPQHF,TGCGCCAGCAGCCCTATTCCCAGGTACAATCAGCCCCAGCATTTT,TRBV4-3,-,-,TRBJ1-5
CASSIQGARNEQYF,TGTGCCAGTAGTATACAGGGGGCGCGGAACGAGCAGTACTTC,TRBV19,TRBD1,few,TRBJ2-7
CASSSAGEQYF,TGTGCCAGCAGCTCCGCAGGCGAGCAGTACTTC,TRBV7-2,-,few,TRBJ2-7
CASSQGPGQGFTGELFF,TGCGCCAGCAGCCAAGGTCCGGGACAGGGGTTCACCGGGGAGCTGTTTTTT,TRBV4-1,TRBD1,-,TRBJ2-2
CASSTSRTQNYGYTF,TGTGCCAGTAGTACGAGCAGGACTCAAAACTATGGCTACACCTTC,TRBV19,-,few,TRBJ1-2
CASSQGDRGRRSPLHF,TGCGCCAGCAGCCAAGGAGACAGGGGGCGACGGTCACCCCTCCACTTT,TRBV4-3,TRBD1,-,TRBJ1-6
CASSAGSIRGFF,TGTGCCAGTTCGGCGGGGTCTATTCGGGGGTTCTTC,TRBV28,-,-,TRBJ2-7
CASTWDTAGNEQFF,TGTGCCAGCACCTGGGACACCGCTGGAAATGAGCAGTTCTTC,TRBV5-4,-,-,TRBJ2-1
CSGQGNTGELFF,TGCAGCGGACAGGGGAACACCGGGGAGCTGTTTTTT,TRBV29-1,TRBD1,few,TRBJ2-2
CASSPGLVGAGELFF,TGTGCCAGCAGCCCGGGACTAGTGGGCGCCGGGGAGCTGTTTTTT,TRBV28,TRBD2,-,TRBJ2-2
CSADKDSSNTEAFF,TGCAGCGCTGATAAGGACAGCTCGAACACTGAAGCTTTCTTT,TRBV29-1,-,-,TRBJ1-1
CASSLVEGNEQFF,TGTGCCAGCAGCCTCGTGGAGGGAAATGAGCAGTTCTTC,TRBV9,-,-,TRBJ2-1
CASSKLGTVNTEAFF,TGTGCCAGCAGTAAGCTCGGGACGGTGAACACTGAAGCTTTCTTT,TRBV6-1,-,-,TRBJ1-1
CASSRLQGNRSTDTQYF,TGTGCCAGCAGCCGTCTCCAGGGGAACAGGAGCACAGATACGCAGTATTTT,TRBV11-2,-,-,TRBJ2-3
CASSKRQGADTQYF,TGTGCCAGCAGCAAAAGACAGGGGGCAGATACGCAGTATTTT,TRBV7-9,TRBD1,few,TRBJ2-3
CASSLTGANVLTF,TGTGCCAGCAGCTTAACTGGGGCCAACGTCCTGACTTTC,TRBV11-2,-,few,TRBJ2-6
CASSHFSAGTGYTEAFF,TGCGCCAGCAGCCATTTTTCCGCCGGGACAGGTTACACTGAAGCTTTCTTT,TRBV5-1,TRBD1,-,TRBJ1-1
CASSLERRAYSNQPQHF,TGTGCCAGCAGCTTAGAACGGAGGGCCTATAGCAATCAGCCCCAGCATTTT,TRBV11-3,-,few,TRBJ1-5
CASRETGRRDEQYF,TGTGCCAGCAGAGAGACAGGGAGGAGGGACGAGCAGTACTTC,TRBV6-1,-,few,TRBJ2-7
CASSAEKGQPNTGELFF,TGTGCCAGCAGCGCAGAAAAGGGGCAGCCGAACACCGGGGAGCTGTTTTTT,TRBV9,-,few,TRBJ2-2
CASPRTANTGELFF,TGTGCCAGCCCCCGGACCGCGAACACCGGGGAGCTGTTTTTT,TRBV7-2,-,few,TRBJ2-2